This T cell receptor beta chain was observed in a study of T cells in Graves' hyperthyroidism and ophthalmopathy. Many counts were recorded for this clonotype. Amplified TCR beta CDR3 regions derived from RNA transcripts. TCR CDR3 underwent first-round RT-PCR with the HTBI primer set. TCRdb ran MiXCR on the multiplex PCR reads and lists one entry per CDR3 protein. The data hold about 580,000 distinct CDR3 sequences, with approximately 15% observed a single time. Trimming took 6 bases from V and 5 from J, leaving 7 bases between them. Per the germline V gene, CDR1 is LNHDA and CDR2 is SQIVND (reference sequence). This CDR3 region has 11 residues.

V gene TRBV19 combines with J gene TRBJ1-1, with unresolved D. The specimen was blood. This TCR was recovered from a woman in her 30s with Graves' hyperthyroidism that later progressed to Graves' ophthalmopathy. This chain's CDR3 is CASRTGTEAFF. CDR3 in DNA: TGTGCCAGTAGAACCGGTACTGAAGCTTTCTTT.